The 9 T cell receptor beta chains below were found in one sample sequenced in a study of blood T cell repertoires in COVID-19. Sequencing used immunoSEQ multiplex PCR; TCRdb keeps in-frame clones, though not all of them. The repertoire holds about 210,000 clones, with about 86% as singletons. The specimen sequenced was peripheral blood. Source of these receptors: a woman aged 45-60 years with acute or convalescent COVID-19.

In this sample, this clone turned up once. The chain couples TRBV6-5 to TRBJ1-5; D call uncertain. This CDR3 comprises 13 residues. V dropped 6 bases and J dropped 3 bases, with 9 bases sitting between them. CDR1 is MNHEY and CDR2 is SVGAGI in the germline V gene. The CDR3 region has the DNA TGTGCCAGCAGCGAGACTTTCAATCAGCCCCAGCATTTT. The encoded protein is CASSETFNQPQHF.

In the case of this clone: Relative to the germline gene, one junction end is altered; a read error may explain this. The J gene is TRBJ2-7, the V gene TRBV5-1; 12 nucleotides line up with TRBD1. Germline values: CDR1 SGHRS, CDR2 YFSETQ. CDR3 length: 13 residues. CDR3 sequence (DNA): TGCGCCAGCAGCTTGGGGGGACAGGGGGCTACCCACTTC. Its protein product is CASSLGGQGATHF.

The V gene is TRBV2, the J gene TRBJ1-1, with D uncertain. The CDR3 sequence is 14 residues long. Germline CDR1 reads SNHLY; CDR2 reads FYNNEI. V lost 3 bases and J lost 0, with 8 bases in between. The CDR3 DNA is TGTGCCAGCAGTGAGGCCCCCCTGAACACTGAAGCTTTCTTT. It is translated as CASSEAPLNTEAFF. Full variable domain (rest looked up from reference TRBV2 and TRBJ1-1): EPEVTQTPSHQVTQMGQEVILRCVPISNHLYFYWYRQILGQKVEFLVSFYNNEISEKSEIFDDQFSVERPDGSNFTLKIRSTKLEDSAMYFCASSEAPLNTEAFFGQGTRLTVV.

The rearrangement links TRBV28 to TRBJ2-3, with 15 bases aligning to TRBD2. This CDR3 comprises 18 residues. Losses at the gene ends were 5 bases for V and 2 bases for J; bases not matched to a gene: 8. Germline CDR1 is MDHEN and CDR2 is SYDVKM. CDR3 DNA: TGTGCCAGCAGTGCCCGGACTAGCGGGAGGGCCGACACAGATACGCAGTATTTT. Translating it yields CASSARTSGRADTDTQYF.

This rearrangement joins TRBV15 to TRBJ1-2; D is unresolved. CDR1 is LNHNV, CDR2 YYDKDF, per germline (reference sequence). The V end lost 0 bases, the J end lost 6 bases, and 17 bases lay between the germline ends. The CDR3 runs to 16 residues. CDR3 in amino acids: CATSREGSGPGNGYTF. The CDR3 coding sequence is TGTGCCACCAGCAGAGAGGGTAGTGGGCCTGGTAATGGCTACACCTTC.

V and J are TRBV5-8 and TRBJ2-2; TRBD2 might be the D (6 bases). Germline CDR1 is SGHTS and CDR2 is YDEGEE. The germline V and J ends were trimmed by 5 bases and 3 bases, with 17 bases remaining between them. The CDR3 is 16 amino acids. The CDR3 protein is CASRRLRESDTGELFF. CDR3 coding DNA: TGTGCCAGCAGACGCCTCCGGGAGTCAGACACCGGGGAGCTGTTTTTT.

The chain links TRBV5-5 to TRBJ2-7, with a tentative D call TRBD2 (5 bases). Germline V gene sequence: CDR1 SGHKS, CDR2 YYEKEE (reference sequence). V dropped 2 bases and J dropped 3 bases, with 24 bases sitting between them. CDR3 length: 18 amino acids. CDR3 sequence: CASSFSDQASPPFYEQYF. In nucleotides, the CDR3 is TGTGCCAGCAGCTTTTCAGACCAGGCTAGCCCTCCTTTCTACGAGCAGTACTTC.

CDR3 region: CASSLSAGGLGTDTQYF. For the CDR3, the DNA is TGTGCCAGCAGCTTAAGCGCGGGAGGGCTGGGCACAGATACGCAGTATTTT. The genes are TRBV7-6 and TRBJ2-3; 9 nucleotides match TRBD2. The CDR3 length is 17 residues. Germline CDR1 reads SGHVS; CDR2 reads FNYEAQ. V lost 2 bases to trimming and J lost 1 base; unmatched junction nucleotides: 7.

This sequence joins TRBV2 and TRBJ2-7; D call uncertain. Germline V CDR1 and CDR2: SNHLY, FYNNEI. The CDR3 sequence is 12 residues long. Between the trimmed V and J ends, which lost 8 bases and 3 bases, there was a span of 11 bases. The CDR3 spells CASGLSDYEQYF. CDR3 in DNA: TGTGCCAGCGGGCTCTCAGACTACGAGCAGTACTTC.